A selection of T cell receptor beta chains follows, all from one sample in a study of T cells in Graves' hyperthyroidism and ophthalmopathy. TCRdb called the multiplex PCR reads again in MiXCR, with one record for every CDR3 protein. The sample lists about 510,000 distinct CDR3 sequences; 12% to 15% were seen once. The sequenced material came from blood. All receptors come from a woman aged 40 to 49 with Graves' hyperthyroidism. Both conserved end residues are part of each CDR3. Each record gives: CDR3 DNA, CDR3 protein, J gene, D gene, V gene, clone size. A D gene is named only where the DNA matches it firmly. Not every row has a clone size; where given, it reads once, few, many or a size class.

TGTGCCAGCTACATTACGGGGAAGGGAAATCAGCCCCAGCATTTT,CASYITGKGNQPQHF,TRBJ1-5,NA,TRBV28,many
TGTGCCAGCAGCTTAAGGAGCTTGGGTTCTGGCTACACCTTC,CASSLRSLGSGYTF,TRBJ1-2,NA,TRBV7-8,NA
TGTGCCAGCAGTAAACCGTCTACCCTCTACACAGATACGCAGTATTTT,CASSKPSTLYTDTQYF,TRBJ2-3,NA,TRBV28,many
TGTGCCAGCAGCTTGCCGGGAGGGCGGGCTTTCTTT,CASSLPGGRAFF,TRBJ1-1,NA,TRBV11-2,many
TGTGCCAGCAGCCCGCGACAGGGGGCGAACACTGAAGCTTTCTTT,CASSPRQGANTEAFF,TRBJ1-1,TRBD1,TRBV11-2,many
TGTGCCAGCAGCTTGGTTGCCCGCAATGAGCAGTTCTTC,CASSLVARNEQFF,TRBJ2-1,NA,TRBV5-5,many
TGTGCCAGCAGCCGAAGACTAGCGGGAGGGACCGAGCAGTACTTC,CASSRRLAGGTEQYF,TRBJ2-7,TRBD2,TRBV3-1,many
TGTGCCAGCAGCGAGGGGGGACAGGGAGACACTGAAGCTTTCTTT,CASSEGGQGDTEAFF,TRBJ1-1,TRBD1,TRBV9,NA
TGTGCCAGCAGCCAAGACTTCCGGGGGGCGAGCAATCAGCCCCAGCATTTT,CASSQDFRGASNQPQHF,TRBJ1-5,NA,TRBV3-1,many
TGTGCCAGCAGGCGAGAGGGACTAGGGGTTGACAGTGAGCAGTTCTTC,CASRREGLGVDSEQFF,TRBJ2-1,TRBD2,TRBV27,few
TGTGCCAGCAGTTACTCGAGGTTCGGAAACTCTGGAAACACCATATATTTT,CASSYSRFGNSGNTIYF,TRBJ1-3,NA,TRBV6-5,NA
TGTGCCAGCAGTGAGGTGGGCCCTAGCAATCAGCCCCAGCATTTT,CASSEVGPSNQPQHF,TRBJ1-5,NA,TRBV2,NA
TGTGCCAGCAGCCCGGGGGCGCGGGAGACCCAGTACTTC,CASSPGARETQYF,TRBJ2-5,NA,TRBV3-1,many
TGTGCCAGCAGCCCGGGACAGGGTTTTACCTACGAGCAGTACTTC,CASSPGQGFTYEQYF,TRBJ2-7,TRBD1,TRBV28,many
TGCGCCAGCAGCGCCGCGACAGGGACCGGGTATGGCTACACCTTC,CASSAATGTGYGYTF,TRBJ1-2,TRBD1,TRBV5-1,few
TGTGCCTGGAGATTAAACACCGAGGAGCTGTTTTTT,CAWRLNTEELFF,TRBJ2-2,NA,TRBV30,NA
TGTGCCAGCAGTTTTGCGGTCCCTCAAGAGACCCAGTACTTC,CASSFAVPQETQYF,TRBJ2-5,NA,TRBV12-3/TRBV12-4,NA
TGTGCCAGTAGTATCGGGACAGACGGAAACTATGGCTACACCTTC,CASSIGTDGNYGYTF,TRBJ1-2,TRBD1,TRBV19,few
TGTGCCAGCAGATATGGGGGACTAGCAACTACCCCTTCAGAGACCCAGTACTTC,CASRYGGLATTPSETQYF,TRBJ2-5,TRBD2,TRBV7-6,many
TGTGCCAGTATGCAGGGGGCCGGGGAGCTGTTTTTT,CASMQGAGELFF,TRBJ2-2,TRBD1,TRBV19,NA
TGTGCCAGCAGCCTGGAGGGGGCGGCCACAGATACGCAGTATTTT,CASSLEGAATDTQYF,TRBJ2-3,NA,TRBV6-1,NA
TGTGCCAGCAGTTACTCCGTTAGCGGGAGGTCGACCGGGGAGCTGTTTTTT,CASSYSVSGRSTGELFF,TRBJ2-2,TRBD2,TRBV6-6,NA
TGTGCCAGCCAGAGGGGTAGCTCCTACAATGAGCAGTTCTTC,CASQRGSSYNEQFF,TRBJ2-1,NA,TRBV6-2/TRBV6-3,many
TGCAGTGCTAGAGATCTCATTAGGTCTACCGGACCTAACAATGAGCAGTTCTTC,CSARDLIRSTGPNNEQFF,TRBJ2-1,NA,TRBV20-1,many
TGCGCCAGCAGCCACTCCAGGACAGCCCTGAACACTGAAGCTTTCTTT,CASSHSRTALNTEAFF,TRBJ1-1,NA,TRBV4-1,NA
TGTGCCAGCAGTTTAAAGGGACAGGGATACGAGCAGTACTTC,CASSLKGQGYEQYF,TRBJ2-7,TRBD1,TRBV27,NA
TGTGCCAGCAGTGGGGCCTTACAGGGAAGGCTGGAATCACCCCTCCACTTT,CASSGALQGRLESPLHF,TRBJ1-6,NA,TRBV2,NA
TGTGCCAGCAGCTTAGGGATAGCGGGAGGGCCGCTTGCCGGGGAGCTGTTTTTT,CASSLGIAGGPLAGELFF,TRBJ2-2,TRBD2,TRBV11-2,NA
TGCGCCAGCAGCTTGGGTCGGGAGAACACTGAAGCTTTCTTT,CASSLGRENTEAFF,TRBJ1-1,NA,TRBV5-1,few
TGTGCCAGCAGGCTCCCCTCACCGAACACTGAAGCTTTCTTT,CASRLPSPNTEAFF,TRBJ1-1,NA,TRBV6-1,NA
TGTGCCAGCAGTTCTCTAGCGGGAGGAATCACAGATACGCAGTATTTT,CASSSLAGGITDTQYF,TRBJ2-3,TRBD2,TRBV5-6,many
TGCAGCGTTGTGATCACTTCGAACACTGAAGCTTTCTTT,CSVVITSNTEAFF,TRBJ1-1,NA,TRBV29-1,few
TGTGCCAGCAGTGAAAGGGGGTTCAATCAGCCCCAGCATTTT,CASSERGFNQPQHF,TRBJ1-5,NA,TRBV6-1,many
TGTGCCAGCACCCCCCGGGGACAGCTCTACAATGAGCAGTTCTTC,CASTPRGQLYNEQFF,TRBJ2-1,TRBD1,TRBV12-3/TRBV12-4,many
TGTGCCAGCAGCTTTATAAATGAGCAGTTCTTC,CASSFINEQFF,TRBJ2-1,NA,TRBV7-2,many
TGTGCCAGCAGCCGCGACACCCATGGCTACACCTTC,CASSRDTHGYTF,TRBJ1-2,NA,TRBV3-1,many
TGTGCCAGCACATCACGGACAGGTCCTAATCAGCCCCAGCATTTT,CASTSRTGPNQPQHF,TRBJ1-5,TRBD1,TRBV12-3/TRBV12-4,many
TGCGCCAGCAAGGATACTAGCGCCGTGATCGGGGAGCTGTTTTTT,CASKDTSAVIGELFF,TRBJ2-2,TRBD2,TRBV5-1,many
TGTGCCAGCAGTCTCGCGGGCAGGGCCAATGAGCAGTTCTTC,CASSLAGRANEQFF,TRBJ2-1,NA,TRBV6-2/TRBV6-3,many
TGCAGCGTTCGTAGGGGTCCATTCACAGATACGCAGTATTTT,CSVRRGPFTDTQYF,TRBJ2-3,NA,TRBV29-1,NA
TGTGCCAGCAGCCTAACAGAATCCTACTACAATGAGCAGTTCTTC,CASSLTESYYNEQFF,TRBJ2-1,NA,TRBV14,few
TGTGCCAGCTCACCCCCCGGGATTATGAACACTGAAGCTTTCTTT,CASSPPGIMNTEAFF,TRBJ1-1,NA,TRBV18,many
TGCGCCAGCAGCTTGAGCGATATGGGGACAGATACGCAGTATTTT,CASSLSDMGTDTQYF,TRBJ2-3,NA,TRBV5-1,many
TGTGCCAGCAGCTACAGGTCGACTAGCACAGATACGCAGTATTTT,CASSYRSTSTDTQYF,TRBJ2-3,NA,TRBV6-1,many
TGCAGTGCTTCGGACAGATACTATGGCCACACCTTC,CSASDRYYGHTF,TRBJ1-2,NA,TRBV20-1,NA
TGTGCCAGCAGTTTTTTAGCGGGAGGAGGGGATGAGCAGTTCTTC,CASSFLAGGGDEQFF,TRBJ2-1,TRBD2,TRBV28,many